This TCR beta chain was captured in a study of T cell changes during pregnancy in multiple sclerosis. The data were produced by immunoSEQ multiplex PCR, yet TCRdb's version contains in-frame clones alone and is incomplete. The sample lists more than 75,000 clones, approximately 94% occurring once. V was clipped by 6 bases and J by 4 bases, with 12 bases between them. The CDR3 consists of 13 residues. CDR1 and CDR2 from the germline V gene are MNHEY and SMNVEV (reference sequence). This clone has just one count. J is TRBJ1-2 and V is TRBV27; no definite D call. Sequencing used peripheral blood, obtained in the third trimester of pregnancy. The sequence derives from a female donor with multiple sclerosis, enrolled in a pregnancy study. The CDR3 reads CASRGTDPYGYTF. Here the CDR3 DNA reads TGTGCCAGCAGGGGCACAGATCCCTATGGCTACACCTTC.